This record concerns one T cell receptor (beta chain) sequence. No antigen is known for it. No base-level quality is on record; no much larger clone is a single base apart. Ficoll-Paque density gradient centrifugation was used to isolate PBMCs. These reads were obtained on an Illumina NovaSeq 6000. Using 5'RACE with constant-segment primers, TCRalpha and TCRbeta cDNA libraries were constructed, with sample barcodes and unique molecular identifiers added in the process. RNA was extracted from every sample with Trizol reagent. The libraries were amplified in two PCR steps, and the second step added a second sample barcode and Illumina TruSeq adapters. The libraries were sequenced on an Illumina NovaSeq using 2 x 150 bp paired-end reads. The study's own analysis went as follows. Demultiplexing of reads and collapsing into UMI-guided consensus sequences were performed with migec v1.2.7. Using mixcr v2.1.11, UMI consensuses were aligned to TRA and TRB V and J templates and then assembled into clonotypes. Clonotypes were classified as expanded or contracted when called significant by both edgeR and NoisET, with noise models trained on biological replicates. For edgeR calls, a false discovery rate-adjusted p below 0.01 and a log2 fold-change threshold of 1 were applied. As an exploratory analysis of dynamics, max-normalized trajectories of the 1000 most abundant clonotypes were examined with PCA combined with hierarchical clustering. Separately sequenced CD4+ and CD8+ repertoires were used to assign the CD4 or CD8 phenotype of responding clones. TCRdb reanalyzed the raw reads on its own, using fastp at Q25 for trimming and MiXCR for clone calling, and kept in-frame beta chains. Each record represents a unique CDR3 protein, reported with the most common genes and DNA among its rows. In this record, the V and J calls reflect TCRdb's handling and not the investigators' own analysis. Across this sample there are hundreds of thousands of distinct CDR3 sequences, with just over 20% seen only once. The top ten clonotypes cover roughly an eighth of the sample.

Trimming costs V 10 bases and J 8 bases, and their ends lie 17 bases apart. Including cysteine and phenylalanine, the CDR3 has 12 amino acids. Only CDR3 DNA is held: 36 bases, read in frame from base 1. CDR1 and CDR2 are drawn from the germline V gene (reference sequence): MNHEY, SMNVEV. The sample originates from a study of T-cell memory formation after mild COVID-19 (dated by TCRdb to 2020 to 2023). With respect to the entire study: TCR sequence clusters from the two donors were found to be largely donor specific. T-cell clones expanding and contracting after mild COVID-19 in a couple of donors were tracked by longitudinal TCRalpha and TCRbeta repertoire sequencing. The cohort was made up of two young adult volunteers, one female and one male, who were previously healthy. Study-wide findings and limitations: Some responding clones were detected in pre-infection memory, suggesting pre-existing cross-reactive memory T cells joined the SARS-CoV-2 response. The second-wave clones that peaked on day 37 were not confirmed to be SARS-CoV-2 specific. The study covered only two mild cases, and larger cohorts including severe cases with pre-infection samples were considered necessary. From day 15 to 85, contracting clones showed balanced CD4/CD8 phenotypes, whereas a second wave of clones that expanded from day 15 to 37 leaned towards CD4+. Contracting CD4+ clones were located mainly in the CM and EM memory subsets, whereas CD8+ clones were found to be enriched in EMRA.

Recombination joined TRBV27 with TRBJ1-2; TRBD1 could be the D gene, as 5 bases match. The clonotype comes from an adult woman who had mild COVID-19 (a few samples of this study predate the infection). The sample titles of this study are shuffled in the database, so cell type and time point are left out; the donor was told from shared clones. Material for sequencing was PBMCs or a T cell subset sorted from them (not recorded which). The nucleotide sequence is given as TGTGCCACCTGGGACGGACCTCTGGGCTACACCTTC. It encodes CATWDGPLGYTF.